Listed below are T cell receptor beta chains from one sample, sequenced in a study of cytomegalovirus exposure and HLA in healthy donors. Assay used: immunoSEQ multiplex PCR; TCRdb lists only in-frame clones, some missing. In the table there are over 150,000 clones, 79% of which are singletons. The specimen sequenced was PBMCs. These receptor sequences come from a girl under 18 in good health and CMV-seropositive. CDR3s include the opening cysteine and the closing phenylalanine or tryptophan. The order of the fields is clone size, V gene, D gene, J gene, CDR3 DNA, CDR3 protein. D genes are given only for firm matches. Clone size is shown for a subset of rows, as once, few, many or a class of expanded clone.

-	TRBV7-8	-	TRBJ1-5	TGTGCCAGCAGCTTAATGAGGGTTGATCAGCCCCAGCATTTT	CASSLMRVDQPQHF
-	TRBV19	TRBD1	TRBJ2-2	TGTGCCAGTAGTATGGGACAGGGGGTGAACACCGGGGAGCTGTTTTTT	CASSMGQGVNTGELFF
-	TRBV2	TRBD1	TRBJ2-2	TGTGCCAGCAGCCGGGACAGGGGTGGCTCCGGGGAGCTGTTTTTT	CASSRDRGGSGELFF
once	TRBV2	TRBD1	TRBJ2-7	TGTGCCAGCAGTGCCGGGACAGGGAGTACCTACGAGCAGTACTTC	CASSAGTGSTYEQYF
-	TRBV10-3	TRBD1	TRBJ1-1	TGTGCCATCACCCAAACAGGGGACACTGAAGCTTTCTTT	CAITQTGDTEAFF
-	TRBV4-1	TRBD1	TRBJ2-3	TGCGCCAGCAGCCACCCGGGACAGCCCCCTCAAGATACGCAGTATTTT	CASSHPGQPPQDTQYF
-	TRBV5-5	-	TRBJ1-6	TGTGCCAGCAGCTTTGGGAGGGAAATAAATTCACCCCTCCACTTT	CASSFGREINSPLHF
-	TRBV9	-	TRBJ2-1	TGTGCCAGCAGCCCGGGTCAGGGCCCCTACAATGAGCAGTTCTTC	CASSPGQGPYNEQFF
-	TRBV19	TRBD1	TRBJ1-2	TGTGCCAGTAGCGCCGGGACAGGGTTTGGCTACACCTTC	CASSAGTGFGYTF
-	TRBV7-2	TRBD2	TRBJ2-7	TGTGCCAGCAGCTGGACCGGGACTAGCTACGAGCAGTACTTC	CASSWTGTSYEQYF
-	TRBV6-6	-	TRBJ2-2	TGTGCCAGCAGTTACACTTCACCGAACACCGGGGAGCTGTTTTTT	CASSYTSPNTGELFF
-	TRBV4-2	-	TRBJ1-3	TGTGCCAGCAGCCAAGATTCGAAAGGGGCCGGAAACACCATATATTTT	CASSQDSKGAGNTIYF
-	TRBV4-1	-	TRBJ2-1	TGCGCCAGCAGCCAAGAAGGTGCGGGTATGGGTGAGCAGTTCTTC	CASSQEGAGMGEQFF
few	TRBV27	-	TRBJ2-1	TGTGCCAGCAGTTTATGGCAGGGGTCCAATGAGCAGTTCTTC	CASSLWQGSNEQFF
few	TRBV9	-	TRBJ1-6	TGTGCCAGCAGCTTACAGGGAAGGAATAATTCACCCCTCCACTTT	CASSLQGRNNSPLHF
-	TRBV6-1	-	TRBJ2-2	TGTGCCAGCAGTGAATATGTGTCCGGGGAGCTGTTTTTT	CASSEYVSGELFF
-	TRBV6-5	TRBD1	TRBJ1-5	TGTGCCAGCGCTACAGGGGGCGTTGGGCCCCAGCATTTT	CASATGGVGPQHF
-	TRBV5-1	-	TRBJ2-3	TGCGCCAGCAGCTTGGTGGCAGGCACAGATACGCAGTATTTT	CASSLVAGTDTQYF
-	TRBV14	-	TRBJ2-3	TGTGCCAGCAGCCAAGAAAAACTAGCATACACAGATACGCAGTATTTT	CASSQEKLAYTDTQYF
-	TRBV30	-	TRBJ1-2	TGTGCCTGGAGCGACCCGGACAGCCTTGGTCATGGCTACACCTTC	CAWSDPDSLGHGYTF
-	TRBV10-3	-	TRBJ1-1	TGTGCCATCAGTGAGTCGATCGGCAGGGCGAATTCTTACACTGAAGCTTTCTTT	CAISESIGRANSYTEAFF
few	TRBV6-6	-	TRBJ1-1	TGTGCCAGCACTCCCCGGGACTCGGGTGCTGAAGCTTTCTTT	CASTPRDSGAEAFF
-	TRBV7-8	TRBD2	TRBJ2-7	TGTGCCAGCAGGCTACTAGCGGGGTTACGTCGGGACGAGCAGTACTTC	CASRLLAGLRRDEQYF
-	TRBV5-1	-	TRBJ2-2	TGCGCCAGCAGCTTGGTATTCGGGTCCGGGGAGCTGTTTTTT	CASSLVFGSGELFF
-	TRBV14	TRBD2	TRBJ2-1	TGTGCCAGCAGCCGACTAGCGGGGGGTTACTACAATGAGCAGTTCTTC	CASSRLAGGYYNEQFF
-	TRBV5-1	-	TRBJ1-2	TGCGCCAGCAGCGGGGCCCAGGTCAACTATGGCTACACCTTC	CASSGAQVNYGYTF
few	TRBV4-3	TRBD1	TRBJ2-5	TGCGCCAGCAGCAGGGACAGGGAGGAGACCCAGTACTTC	CASSRDREETQYF
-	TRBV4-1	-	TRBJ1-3	TGCGCCAGCAGCCGGACCAGGGAAAGAACCATATATTTT	CASSRTRERTIYF
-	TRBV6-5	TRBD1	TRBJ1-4	TGTGCCAGCAGCCCCGACAGGGGGCGCGGCGAAAAACTGTTTTTT	CASSPDRGRGEKLFF
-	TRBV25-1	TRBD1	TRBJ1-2	TGTGCCAGCAGTGAGGGCAGGGGACAGGGTCTCGACGGCTACACCTTC	CASSEGRGQGLDGYTF
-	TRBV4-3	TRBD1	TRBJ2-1	TGCGCCAGCAGCCACGGACAGGGGAGCAATGAGCAGTTCTTC	CASSHGQGSNEQFF
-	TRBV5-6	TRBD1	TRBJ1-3	TGTGCCAGCAGCTTCGGGACAGCTGGAAACACCATATATTTT	CASSFGTAGNTIYF
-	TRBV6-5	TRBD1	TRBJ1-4	TGTGCCAGCAGTTACTCTTTCGGGACAGTTAATGAAAAACTGTTTTTT	CASSYSFGTVNEKLFF
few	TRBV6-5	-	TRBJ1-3	TGTGCCAGCAGGCCGGTCTCTGGAAACACCATATATTTT	CASRPVSGNTIYF
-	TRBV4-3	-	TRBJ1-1	TGCGCCAGCAGCCCCCGCGGGGTGGAGATGAACACTGAAGCTTTCTTT	CASSPRGVEMNTEAFF
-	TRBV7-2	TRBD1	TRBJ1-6	TGTGCCAGCAGCAGACAGGGGAAGGATTCACCCCTCCACTTT	CASSRQGKDSPLHF
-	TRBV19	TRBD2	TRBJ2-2	TGTGCCAGTAGTTTCCCCTCGGGGGGGCCGAACACCGGGGAGCTGTTTTTT	CASSFPSGGPNTGELFF
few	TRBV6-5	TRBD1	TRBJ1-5	TGTGCCAGCAGAGTCGGGACAGGGGTTCAGCCCCAGCATTTT	CASRVGTGVQPQHF
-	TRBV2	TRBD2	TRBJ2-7	TGTGCCAGTATGGGAGGGGTTCCCTACGAGCAGTACTTC	CASMGGVPYEQYF
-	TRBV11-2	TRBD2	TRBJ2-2	TGTGCCAGCAGCCCCGGACTAGCGGGGGGAAACACCGGGGAGCTGTTTTTT	CASSPGLAGGNTGELFF
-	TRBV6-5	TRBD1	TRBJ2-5	TGTGCCAGCAGTTACACAGGGGCTTCCGAGACCCAGTACTTC	CASSYTGASETQYF
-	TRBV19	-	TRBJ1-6	TGTGCCAGTAGCGGGGAGGGTATTTCACCCCTCCACTTT	CASSGEGISPLHF
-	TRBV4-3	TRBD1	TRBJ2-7	TGCGCCAGCAGCCAAGGGACAGGTTCCATCTCCTACGAGCAGTACTTC	CASSQGTGSISYEQYF